Reported below is one TCR beta chain. The junction does not match germline at one end; this may be a read error. The CDR3 is 13 amino acids. Germline V gene sequence: CDR1 SGHAT, CDR2 FQNNGV. In the original workflow: Quantification of nucleated cells was approximated via reference gene primer amplification. Data came from immunoSEQ multiplex PCR; TCRdb stores just in-frame clones and leaves some out. V and J calls and clone size are copied from that table; D and trimming were computed from the DNA. The table shows fewer than 110,000 clones, with around nine tenths occurring only once. This entry comes from a study of blood T cell repertoires in COVID-19. In the study overall: The United States, Italy and Spain provided the acute and convalescent COVID-19 samples.

This sequence was found in a woman aged 80 or older in a cohort sampled during active COVID-19. Sequencing input: peripheral blood. The chain carries TRBV11-2 and TRBJ1-5, with a possible D match to TRBD1 (5 bases). Here the CDR3 DNA reads TGTGCCAGCAGCCTAGACAGTTATCAGCCCCAGCATTTT. It codes for CASSLDSYQPQHF.